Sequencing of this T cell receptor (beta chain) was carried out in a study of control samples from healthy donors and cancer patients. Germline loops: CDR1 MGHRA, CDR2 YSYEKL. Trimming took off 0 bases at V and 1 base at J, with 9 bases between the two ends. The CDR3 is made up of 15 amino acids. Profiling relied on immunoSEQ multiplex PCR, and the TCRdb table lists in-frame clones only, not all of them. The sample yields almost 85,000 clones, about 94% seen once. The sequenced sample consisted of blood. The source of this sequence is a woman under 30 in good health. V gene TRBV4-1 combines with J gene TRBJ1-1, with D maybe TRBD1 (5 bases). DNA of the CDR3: TGCGCCAGCAGCCAAGATCGGCAGGGGAACACTGAAGCTTTCTTT. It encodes CASSQDRQGNTEAFF.